This TCR beta chain was documented in a study of blood T cell repertoires in COVID-19. On the study more broadly: Material from acute and convalescent COVID-19 was sourced from the United States, Italy and Spain. PBMCs, B-cell-depleted T cells, or T cells provided the cDNA or gDNA that made up the material.

Per the germline V gene, CDR1 is MGHDK and CDR2 is SYGVNS. The CDR3 covers 18 residues. V shed 4 bases and J 2 bases; nucleotides not matched to a gene: 14. This table comes from immunoSEQ multiplex PCR, and its TCRdb copy is limited to in-frame clones, with some not included. The sample shows roughly 66,000 clones, roughly 80% of them seen only once. This receptor was identified in a man aged 55 to 70 with acute or convalescent COVID-19. This chain joins TRBV25-1 and TRBJ1-5, with 7 positions matching TRBD1. The specimen sequenced was peripheral blood. The CDR3 sequence is CASSGSQGGIGGNQPQHF. CDR3 bases: TGTGCCAGCAGTGGCAGCCAGGGGGGAATCGGTGGCAATCAGCCCCAGCATTTT.